This T cell receptor (beta chain) was recorded in a study of OX40 agonist ivuxolimab in advanced cancers. Study-wide background: The treatment was a fully human IgG2 OX40 agonist, ivuxolimab.

Study-wide results and limits: Researchers report that CD8+ T cells had, on average, more expanded clones than CD4+.

Germline CDR1 DFQATT, CDR2 SNEGSKA (reference sequence). With 0 bases removed from V and 5 bases from J, the gap between germline ends came to 4 bases. The CDR3 contains 11 residues. The data were produced by immunoSEQ multiplex PCR, yet TCRdb's version contains in-frame clones alone and is incomplete. Of 60,000 or so clones listed, 80% to 95% are singletons. Details on this clone: What it binds is not known.

This receptor was taken from an adult with an advanced solid tumor such as melanoma, head and neck, liver or kidney cancer. The sample here was CD4+ or CD8+ T cells sorted from blood, taken in a trial of the OX40 agonist ivuxolimab. V gene TRBV20-1 combines with J gene TRBJ1-1; no firm D call. The CDR3 nucleotides are TGCAGTGCTAGAGATCAGACTGAAGCTTTCTTT. Protein product: CSARDQTEAFF.